This T cell receptor beta chain was observed in a study of T-cell reconstitution after alpha-beta-depleted transplantation in children. Trimming took 2 bases from V and 1 from J, leaving 6 bases between them. This CDR3 has 13 amino acids. Per germline, CDR1 MNHEY and CDR2 SVGAGI. Preparation of the TCRbeta library was carried out with unique molecular identifiers. Using its own MiXCR run on the PCR reads, TCRdb lists one record per CDR3 protein. Of 240,000 or so distinct CDR3 sequences listed, approximately 12% were seen once; the top ten hold around 2.5%. This clonotype was recorded at least ten times.

This TCR derives from a human donor who donated a stem cell graft to a child with acute lymphoblastic leukemia. The sample was PBMCs from the stem cell graft donor, taken from the stem cell graft. The rearrangement links TRBV6-5 to TRBJ2-7; D gene uncertain. The CDR3 is CASSYMSSYEQYF. DNA of the CDR3: TGTGCCAGCAGTTACATGAGTTCCTACGAGCAGTACTTC.